This T cell receptor beta chain was found in a study of monozygotic twins with inflammatory bowel disease. Study conclusions and caveats: Clonotype sharing was lower in IBD patients than healthy twins, most markedly with disease activity.

Starting material for each TCR library was roughly 3,500 ng of total RNA. Each sample's cDNA came from eight separate reactions. TCRdb re-called the 5' RACE reads; every CDR3 protein appears as one record, without DNA. The sample data list some 170,000 distinct CDR3 sequences. For this clonotype: Its antigen is still unknown.

One blood sample of 2.5 ml was taken from each donor. The receptor was derived from a human donor with ulcerative colitis or Crohn's disease, or a healthy co-twin of an affected twin (not recorded which). The material sequenced was blood.

The CDR3 reads CSAPRIGAEAFF. The chain has TRBV20-1 and TRBJ1-1; the TCRdb D gene call, TRBD1, has no DNA to confirm it. Germline CDR1 DFQATT, CDR2 SNEGSKA (reference sequence). The CDR3 has 12 amino acids.